The clone carrying this T cell receptor beta chain was counted a few times. The antigen is unknown. Multiplex PCR with BIOMED2 TRB-A/B primer pools amplified TRB rearrangements. TCRdb reprocessed the multiplex PCR reads with MiXCR, giving one entry per CDR3 protein. The sample consists of 20,000 to 25,000 distinct CDR3 sequences, approximately 29% of them appearing once. The data were obtained in a study of T and B cells in COVID-19 patients. The V end lost 9 bases, the J end lost 1 base, and 10 bases lay between the germline ends. The CDR3 length is 12 residues. Germline V gene sequence: CDR1 SGHKS, CDR2 YYEKEE (reference sequence). Each TRB amplification used roughly 250-550 ng of genomic DNA from blood. Whole-study findings and limits: Active COVID-19 showed highly clonal TRB repertoires; recovery showed diversity and richness above healthy donors.

The chain carries TRBV5-5 and TRBJ1-2; D may be TRBD1 (6 bases). The sample was blood. This receptor was identified in a human donor who had recovered from COVID-19. CDR3 DNA sequence: TGTGCCACCCAGGACAGTAACTATGGCTACACCTTC. Its protein product is CATQDSNYGYTF. Drawing the rest from reference TRBV5-5 and TRBJ1-2, the complete variable domain is DAGVTQSPTHLIKTRGQQVTLRCSPISGHKSVSWYQQVLGQGPQFIFQYYEKEERGRGNFPDRFSARQFPNYSSELNVNALLLGDSALYLCATQDSNYGYTFGSGTRLTVV.